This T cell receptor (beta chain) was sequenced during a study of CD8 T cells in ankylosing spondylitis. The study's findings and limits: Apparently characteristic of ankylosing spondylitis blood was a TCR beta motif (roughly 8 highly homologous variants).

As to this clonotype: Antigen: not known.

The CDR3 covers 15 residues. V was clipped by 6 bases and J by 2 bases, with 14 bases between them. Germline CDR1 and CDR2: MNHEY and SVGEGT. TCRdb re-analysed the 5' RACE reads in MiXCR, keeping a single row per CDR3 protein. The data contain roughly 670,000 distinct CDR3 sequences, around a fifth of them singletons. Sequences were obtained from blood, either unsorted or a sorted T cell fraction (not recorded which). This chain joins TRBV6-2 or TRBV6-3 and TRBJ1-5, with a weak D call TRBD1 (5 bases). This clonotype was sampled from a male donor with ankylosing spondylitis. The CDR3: CASRVVGPGNQPQHF. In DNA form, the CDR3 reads TGTGCCAGCAGGGTGGTGGGGCCAGGCAATCAGCCCCAGCATTTT.